This T cell receptor beta chain was obtained from a study of regulatory T cells in long-lasting Graves disease. Study-level findings and limits: Among samples with persistent disease, TRBV28, TRBJ1-2 and TRBJ2-5 were favored.

This clonotype occurred a few times. Its specificity is not known. Time point reported: newly diagnosed GD, antithyroid drugs for less than 3 months. Researchers made the TCR library from RNA that was extracted from PBMCs. The EDTA tubes were filled with 8 to 9.5 milliliters of drawn peripheral blood. From germline, CDR1 is SGHRS and CDR2 YFSETQ. Deletions cut 4 bases from V and 10 bases from J, with 15 bases between. The CDR3 length is 13 residues. The authors built TCR beta libraries using iRepertoire HTBI primers and Arm-PCR of CDR3 regions. A single record per CDR3 protein comes from TCRdb applying MiXCR to the multiplex PCR reads. In the table there are 350,000 to 500,000 distinct CDR3 sequences, around 13% of which are singletons. The same data also went into a second study, on T cells in Graves' hyperthyroidism and ophthalmopathy. According to that study: Patients with uncontrolled infections, other autoimmune diseases, pregnancy or lactation were excluded.

The origin of this receptor is a woman aged 45-60 years with Graves disease. The chain is built from TRBV5-1 and TRBJ1-5, with D possibly matching TRBD1 (6 bases). Specimen: peripheral blood mononuclear cells (PBMCs), collected at new diagnosis, from a patient treated with antithyroid drugs. The CDR3 DNA is TGCGCCAGCAGCCCCGGGGGCGCGGGACCCCAGCATTTT. Protein: CASSPGGAGPQHF.